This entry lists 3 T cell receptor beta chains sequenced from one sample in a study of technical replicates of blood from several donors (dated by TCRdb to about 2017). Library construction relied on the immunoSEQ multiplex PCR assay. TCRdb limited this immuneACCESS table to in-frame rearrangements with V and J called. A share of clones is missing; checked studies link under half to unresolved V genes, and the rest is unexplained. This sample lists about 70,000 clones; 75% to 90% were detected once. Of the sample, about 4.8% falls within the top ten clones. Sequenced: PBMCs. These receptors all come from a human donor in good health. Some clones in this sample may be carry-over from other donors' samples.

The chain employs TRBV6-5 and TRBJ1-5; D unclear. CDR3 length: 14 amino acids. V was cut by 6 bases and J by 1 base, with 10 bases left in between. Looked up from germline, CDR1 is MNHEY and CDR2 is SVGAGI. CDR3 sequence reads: CASSPRWSNQPQHF. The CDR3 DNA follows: TGTGCCAGCAGCCCCCGGTGGAGCAATCAGCCCCAGCATTTT.

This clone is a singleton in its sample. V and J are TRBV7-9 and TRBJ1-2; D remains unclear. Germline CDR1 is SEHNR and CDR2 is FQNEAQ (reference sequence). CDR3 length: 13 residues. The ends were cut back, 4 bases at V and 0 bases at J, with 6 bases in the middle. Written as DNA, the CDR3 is TGTGCCAGCAGCTACGGTACTAACTATGGCTACACCTTC. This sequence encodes CASSYGTNYGYTF.

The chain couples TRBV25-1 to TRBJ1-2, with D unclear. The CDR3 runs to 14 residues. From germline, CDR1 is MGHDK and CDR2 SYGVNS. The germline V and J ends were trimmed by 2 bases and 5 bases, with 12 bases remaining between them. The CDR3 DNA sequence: TGTGCCAGCAGTGAAACCGACGGGATATATGGCTACACCTTC. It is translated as CASSETDGIYGYTF.